The 10 T cell receptor beta chains below all came from one sample that was sequenced in a study of blood T cell repertoires in COVID-19. The assay was immunoSEQ multiplex PCR, and TCRdb's table has in-frame clones only and misses some. The table shows 310,000 or so clones, with around 90% occurring only once. Material: peripheral blood. Every receptor here comes from a woman aged 45-65 years who had recovered from COVID-19.

J is TRBJ2-1 and V is TRBV10-3, with no clear D. The ends were cut back, 6 bases at V and 0 bases at J, with 12 bases in the middle. The CDR3 is 15 residues long. CDR1 is ENHRY, CDR2 SYGVKD, per germline. CDR3 bases: TGTGCCATCAGGGTCCGTGAGAGCTCCTACAATGAGCAGTTCTTC. Its protein product is CAIRVRESSYNEQFF.

The chain recombines TRBV28 with TRBJ1-2; 11 bases are a match to TRBD1. The CDR3 loop spans 14 amino acids. J gave up 7 bases and V 5 bases, and 6 bases lay outside the gene matches. Germline V lookup: CDR1 MDHEN, CDR2 SYDVKM. The CDR3 DNA is TGTGCCAGCAGTAGCCTCGGGACAGGGGGTGGCTACACCTTC. This sequence encodes CASSSLGTGGGYTF.

The V call is TRBV9, the J call TRBJ2-1; the match to TRBD2 covers 8 bases. Per germline, CDR1 SGDLS and CDR2 YYNGEE. This CDR3 comprises 17 residues. The V and J ends lost 3 bases and 9 bases, in that order; junction bases with no gene match: 17. CDR3: CASSDGLLAETPAEQFF. The CDR3 nucleotides read TGTGCCAGCAGCGATGGTTTACTAGCGGAGACCCCCGCTGAGCAGTTCTTC.

The gene calls are TRBV24-1 and TRBJ2-3, with 9 bases that match TRBD1. Germline CDR1 reads KGHDR; CDR2 reads SFDVKD. V shed 10 bases, J shed 0 bases, and the junction held 4 bases outside the gene matches. The CDR3 is 14 residues long. Written as DNA, the CDR3 is TGTGCCACTGGGGACAGGGTCAGCACAGATACGCAGTATTTT. It is translated as CATGDRVSTDTQYF.

This clone occurred once. CDR3: CASSTPPTGGGTEAFF. CDR3 sequence (DNA): TGTGCCAGCAGCACCCCTCCTACAGGGGGCGGCACTGAAGCTTTCTTT. V gene TRBV9 combines with J gene TRBJ1-1; 9 nucleotides align to TRBD1. CDR1 and CDR2 (germline): SGDLS, YYNGEE. The V gene end was trimmed by 4 bases and the J gene end by 4 bases; junction bases not matched to a gene: 11. There are 16 residues in the CDR3.

CDR3 coding DNA: TGTGCCAGCAGCCCACTACTAAGAGACGAAGCTTTCTTT. Its protein product is CASSPLLRDEAFF. This sequence joins TRBV4-2 and TRBJ1-1; D ambiguous. CDR1 LGHNA and CDR2 YNFKEQ come from the germline V gene. Trimming left V 4 bases short and J 8 bases short, with 14 bases between. The CDR3 is 13 amino acids.

The chain employs TRBV15 and TRBJ2-1; possibly TRBD2 for D (5 bases). Deletions cut 2 bases from V and 7 bases from J, with 12 bases between. The CDR3 extends over 14 amino acids. Germline V gene data show CDR1 as LNHNV and CDR2 as YYDKDF (reference sequence). CDR3 protein: CATSRPQLENEQFF. The CDR3 nucleotides read TGTGCCACCAGCAGACCCCAACTAGAAAATGAGCAGTTCTTC.

This chain uses TRBV9 with TRBJ2-1, with 12 bases fitting TRBD2. J gave up 9 bases and V 3 bases, and 4 bases lay outside the gene matches. The CDR3 has 14 residues. The germline gives CDR1 SGDLS, CDR2 YYNGEE. In DNA form, the CDR3 reads TGTGCCAGCAGCGCAGGACTAGCGGGATCTGAGCAGTTCTTC. Translated, it gives CASSAGLAGSEQFF.

The V call is TRBV6-2 or TRBV6-3, the J call TRBJ2-2, with D perhaps matching TRBD1 (6 bases). Trimming stripped 3 bases from V and 4 bases from J, with 12 bases between. Germline CDR1 and CDR2: MNHEY and SVGEGT. This CDR3 has 15 amino acids. The CDR3 loop reads CASSYRGSLTGELFF. As DNA, the CDR3 is TGTGCCAGCAGTTATAGGGGGAGTCTCACCGGGGAGCTGTTTTTT.

This rearrangement joins TRBV11-2 to TRBJ1-2; D is unclear. The germline V and J ends were trimmed by 11 bases and 3 bases, with 13 bases remaining between them. Germline CDR1 SGHAT, CDR2 FQNNGV. This CDR3 is 12 amino acids long. In DNA form, the CDR3 reads TGTGCCGTCGACAAGAGAGACTATGGCTACACCTTC. Its translation: CAVDKRDYGYTF. The entire variable domain, with the rest obtained from reference TRBV11-2 and TRBJ1-2, is as follows: EAGVAQSPRYKIIEKRQSVAFWCNPISGHATLYWYQQILGQGPKLLIQFQNNGVVDDSQLPKDRFSAERLKGVDSTLKIQPAKLEDSAVYLCAVDKRDYGYTFGSGTRLTVV.